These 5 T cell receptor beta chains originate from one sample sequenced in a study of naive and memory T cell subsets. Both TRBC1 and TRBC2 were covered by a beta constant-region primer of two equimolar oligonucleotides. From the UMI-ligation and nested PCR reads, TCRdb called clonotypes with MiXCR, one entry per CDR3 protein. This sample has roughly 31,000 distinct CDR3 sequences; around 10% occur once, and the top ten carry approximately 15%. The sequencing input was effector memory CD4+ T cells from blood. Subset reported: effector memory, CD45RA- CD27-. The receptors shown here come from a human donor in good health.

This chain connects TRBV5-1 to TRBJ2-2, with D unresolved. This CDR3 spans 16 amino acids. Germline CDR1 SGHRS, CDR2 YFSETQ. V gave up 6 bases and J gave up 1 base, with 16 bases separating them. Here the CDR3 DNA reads TGCGCCAGCAACCAAAACGCGAACGGGAACACCGGGGAGCTGTTTTTT. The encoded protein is CASNQNANGNTGELFF.

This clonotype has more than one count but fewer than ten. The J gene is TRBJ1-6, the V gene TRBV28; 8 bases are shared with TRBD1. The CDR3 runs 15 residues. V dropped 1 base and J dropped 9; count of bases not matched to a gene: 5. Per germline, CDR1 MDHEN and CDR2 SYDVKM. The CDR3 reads CASSLFTGGSSPLHF. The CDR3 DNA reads TGTGCCAGCAGTTTATTTACAGGGGGTAGTTCACCCCTCCACTTT.

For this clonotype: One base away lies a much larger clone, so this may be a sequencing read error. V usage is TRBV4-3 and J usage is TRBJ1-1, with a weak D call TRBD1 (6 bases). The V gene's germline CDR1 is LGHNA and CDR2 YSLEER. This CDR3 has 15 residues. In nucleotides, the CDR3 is TGCGCCAGCAGCCAAGATACAGGGAGACTCACTGAAGCTTCCTTT. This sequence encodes CASSQDTGRLTEASF.

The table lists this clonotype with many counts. The CDR3 loop reads CSGGARELGTDTQYF. The CDR3 nucleotides read TGCAGTGGTGGAGCGCGGGAGTTAGGTACAGATACGCAGTATTTT. The chain is built from TRBV20-1 and TRBJ2-3; 7 bases are shared with TRBD2. Per the germline V gene, CDR1 is DFQATT and CDR2 is SNEGSKA (reference sequence). Trimming removed 7 bases from V and 3 bases from J; junction bases left unmatched: 13. CDR3 length: 15 amino acids.

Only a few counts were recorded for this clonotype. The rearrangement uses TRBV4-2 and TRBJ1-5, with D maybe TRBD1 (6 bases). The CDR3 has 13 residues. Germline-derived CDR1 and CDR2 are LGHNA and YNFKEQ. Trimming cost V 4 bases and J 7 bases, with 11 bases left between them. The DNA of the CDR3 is TGTGCCAGCAGCCTTCACAGGGAACAGCCCCAGCATTTT. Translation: CASSLHREQPQHF.